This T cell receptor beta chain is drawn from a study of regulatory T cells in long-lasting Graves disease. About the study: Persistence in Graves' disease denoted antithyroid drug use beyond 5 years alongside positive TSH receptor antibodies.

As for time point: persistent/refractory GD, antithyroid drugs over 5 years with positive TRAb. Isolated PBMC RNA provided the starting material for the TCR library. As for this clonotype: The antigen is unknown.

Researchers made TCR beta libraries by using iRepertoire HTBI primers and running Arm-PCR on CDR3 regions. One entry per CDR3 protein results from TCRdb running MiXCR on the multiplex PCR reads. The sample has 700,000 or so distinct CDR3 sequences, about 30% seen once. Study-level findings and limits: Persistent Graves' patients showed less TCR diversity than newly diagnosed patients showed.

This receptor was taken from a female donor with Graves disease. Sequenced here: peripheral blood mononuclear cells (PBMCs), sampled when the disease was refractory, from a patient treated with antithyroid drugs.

The CDR3 DNA reads as TGCGCCAGCACCACAATCGCATGGACTAGCGGGGACGACTTGGTCTACGAGCAGTACTTC. Amino acids: CASTTIAWTSGDDLVYEQYF. The chain combines TRBV5-1 with TRBJ2-5; 12 bases align to TRBD2. Near its end, the DNA agrees better with TRBJ2-7, so the J call may be wrong. Looked up from germline, CDR1 is SGHRS and CDR2 is YFSETQ. CDR3 length: 20 amino acids.